A single sample gave rise to the 10 T cell receptor beta chains below, sequenced in a study of human T cells and chemical hapten exposure. The time point denotes: healthy volunteer bleed at 2 weeks. Unfractionated whole blood served as the source for total RNA extraction. TCRdb redid the calling of the RACE reads with MiXCR, one entry per CDR3 protein. The data contain around 130,000 distinct CDR3 sequences, roughly 9% of them singletons. Sequencing input: whole blood. The receptor source for this set is a male donor in good health. Some clones in this sample may be carry-over from other donors' samples.

The chain combines TRBV25-1 with TRBJ2-2; D unresolved. The germline gives CDR1 MGHDK, CDR2 SYGVNS. The V end was cut by 5 bases, the J end by 4 bases, with 11 bases between. This CDR3 has 14 residues. DNA for the CDR3: TGTGCCAGCAGTAAGTCACTAACCACCGGGGAGCTGTTTTTT. Translating gives CASSKSLTTGELFF.

V and J are TRBV7-2 and TRBJ1-2; D is perhaps TRBD1 (5 bases). Trimming left V 5 bases short and J 2 bases short, with 9 bases between. This CDR3 comprises 13 residues. Germline CDR1 and CDR2: SGHTA and FQGNSA. The CDR3 here is CASSGRDNYGYTF. The CDR3 bases are TGTGCCAGCAGCGGCAGGGACAACTATGGCTACACCTTC. Complete variable domain (other parts from reference TRBV7-2 and TRBJ1-2): GAGVSQSPSNKVTEKGKDVELRCDPISGHTALYWYRQSLGQGLEFLIYFQGNSAPDKSGLPSDRFSAERTGGSVSTLTIQRTQQEDSAVYLCASSGRDNYGYTFGSGTRLTVV.

This clonotype was counted only a few times. This rearrangement joins TRBV12-3 or TRBV12-4 to TRBJ1-1; perhaps TRBD1 as D (6 bases). V lost 7 bases, J lost 4 bases, and 22 bases lay in between. The CDR3 sequence is 16 residues long. CDR3 loop: CASTTRGGGVATEAFF. CDR3 nucleotides: TGTGCCAGCACCACCCGGGGAGGGGGGGTGGCCACTGAAGCTTTCTTT.

This clonotype was counted a few times. V is TRBV6-2 or TRBV6-3 and J is TRBJ1-6; possible D gene TRBD1, 5 bases. CDR3 length: 16 amino acids. CDR1 and CDR2 from the germline V gene are MNHEY and SVGEGT. V was trimmed by 1 base and J by 8 bases, leaving 15 bases between them. CDR3: CASSYFYTGPYSPLHF. CDR3 nucleotides: TGTGCCAGCAGTTACTTCTACACAGGACCTTATTCACCCCTCCACTTT.

The chain joins TRBV4-2 to TRBJ2-1, with 15 bases matching TRBD2. Germline V gene lookup returns CDR1 LGHNA and CDR2 YNFKEQ. V trimming: 1 base; J trimming: 8 bases; junction bases outside the gene matches: 6. The CDR3 sequence is 17 residues long. Written as DNA, the CDR3 is TGTGCCAGCAGCCAAGGGACTAGCGGGAGGGCCTTCCATGAGCAGTTCTTC. This codes for CASSQGTSGRAFHEQFF.

The genes are TRBV19 and TRBJ2-4, with 11 bases matching TRBD2. Germline loops: CDR1 LNHDA, CDR2 SQIVND (reference sequence). This CDR3 has 14 residues. The V segment lost 5 bases and the J segment 9 bases; nucleotides outside the gene matches: 6. CDR3 sequence: CASSRRLAGLIQYF. As DNA, the CDR3 is TGTGCCAGTAGTCGTCGACTAGCGGGACTCATTCAGTACTTC. Full variable domain (outside the CDR3, taken from reference TRBV19 and TRBJ2-4): DGGITQSPKYLFRKEGQNVTLSCEQNLNHDAMYWYRQDPGQGLRLIYYSQIVNDFQKGDIAEGYSVSREKKESFPLTVTSAQKNPTAFYLCASSRRLAGLIQYFGAGTRLSVL.

V usage is TRBV20-1 and J usage is TRBJ1-3, with D perhaps matching TRBD1 (5 bases). This CDR3 region has 14 residues. Between the trimmed V and J ends, which lost 1 base and 3 bases, there was a span of 10 bases. CDR1 and CDR2 from the germline V gene are DFQATT and SNEGSKA (reference sequence). The DNA for the CDR3 is TGCAGTGCTAGAGCGGGAGGGGTTGGAAACACCATATATTTT. Amino acid sequence: CSARAGGVGNTIYF.

This clonotype was recorded many times. V and J are TRBV6-5 and TRBJ2-1; no reliable D call. This CDR3 comprises 16 residues. Trimming cost V 6 bases and J 1 base, with 16 bases left between them. Germline V CDR1 and CDR2: MNHEY, SVGAGI. The CDR3 region has the DNA TGTGCCAGCAGCCCTCGGGCCCAGAATTCCTACAATGAGCAGTTCTTC. Translation gives CASSPRAQNSYNEQFF.

The table lists this clonotype with a few counts. The chain carries TRBV27 and TRBJ2-2; D possibly uses TRBD1 or TRBD2 (5 bases each). The V end lost 3 bases, the J end lost 2 bases, and 16 bases lay between the germline ends. This CDR3 contains 17 residues. Germline lookup yields CDR1 MNHEY and CDR2 SMNVEV (reference sequence). CDR3 region: CASSLYHRDDNTGELFF. DNA of the CDR3: TGTGCCAGCAGTTTGTACCACCGGGACGACAACACCGGGGAGCTGTTTTTT.

The table lists this clonotype with many counts. The chain uses TRBV10-3 and TRBJ2-1, with D tentatively TRBD2 (6 bases). The CDR3 totals 13 residues. Germline CDR1 reads ENHRY; CDR2 reads SYGVKD. V shed 10 bases and J shed 8 bases, with 18 bases lying between them. The CDR3 protein is CATGTQPPHEQFF. In DNA, the CDR3 is TGTGCCACCGGGACTCAGCCGCCCCATGAGCAGTTCTTC.